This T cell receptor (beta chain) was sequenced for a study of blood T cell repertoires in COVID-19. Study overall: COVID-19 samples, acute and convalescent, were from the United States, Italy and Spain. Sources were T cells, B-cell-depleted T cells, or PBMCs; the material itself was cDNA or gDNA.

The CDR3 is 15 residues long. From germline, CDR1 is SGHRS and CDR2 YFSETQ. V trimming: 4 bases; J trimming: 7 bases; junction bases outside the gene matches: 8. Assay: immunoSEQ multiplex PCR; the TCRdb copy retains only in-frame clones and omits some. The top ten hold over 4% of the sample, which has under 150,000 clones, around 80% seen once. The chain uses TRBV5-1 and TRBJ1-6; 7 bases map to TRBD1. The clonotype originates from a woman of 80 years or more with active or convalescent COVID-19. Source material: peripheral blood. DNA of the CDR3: TGCGCCAGCAGCGTCAGACAGGGTACCAATTCACCCCTCCACTTT. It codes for CASSVRQGTNSPLHF.